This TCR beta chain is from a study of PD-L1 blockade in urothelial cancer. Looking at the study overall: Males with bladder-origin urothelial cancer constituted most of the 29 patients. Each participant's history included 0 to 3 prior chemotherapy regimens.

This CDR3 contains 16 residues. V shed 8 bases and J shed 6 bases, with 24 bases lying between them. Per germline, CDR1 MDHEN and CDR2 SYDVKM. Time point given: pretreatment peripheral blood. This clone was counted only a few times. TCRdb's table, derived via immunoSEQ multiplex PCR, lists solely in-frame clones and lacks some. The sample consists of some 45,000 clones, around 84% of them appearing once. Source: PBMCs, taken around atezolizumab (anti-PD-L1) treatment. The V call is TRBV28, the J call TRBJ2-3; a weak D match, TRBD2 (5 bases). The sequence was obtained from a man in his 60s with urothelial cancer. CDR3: CASSGTGGFLPDTQYF. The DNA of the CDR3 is TGTGCCAGCTCTGGCACGGGCGGGTTTTTACCGGATACGCAGTATTTT.